This TCR beta chain was sequenced in a study of OX40 agonist ivuxolimab in advanced cancers. Study-level information: Patients were under 90% male with ages roughly 20 to 90, mean about 60.

The study sampled blood at baseline, cycle 4 day 1, and cycle 7 day 1. Notes on the study in general: Compared with CD4+, CD8+ T cells on average had more expanded clones. Clonal expansion from baseline to week 6 occurred in both CD4+ and CD8+ T cells.

Comments on this clone: Its antigen is undetermined.

The data were produced by immunoSEQ multiplex PCR, yet TCRdb's version contains in-frame clones alone and is incomplete. The table shows some 66,000 clones, with more than 60% occurring only once. Sequences were derived from CD4+ or CD8+ T cells sorted from blood, sampled in a trial of the OX40 agonist ivuxolimab. This sequence originates from an adult with an advanced solid tumor such as melanoma, head and neck, liver or kidney cancer.

The CDR3 DNA is TGCAGCGCCCTGTTGGCTAACTATGGCTACACCTTC. This sequence encodes CSALLANYGYTF. This chain links TRBV29-1 with TRBJ1-2; D is ambiguous. The germline V gene has CDR1 SQVTM and CDR2 ANQGSEA. V lost 7 bases, J lost 0 bases, and 9 bases lay in between. The CDR3 loop spans 12 amino acids.